This is a list of T cell receptor beta chains from one sample in a study of blood T cell repertoires in COVID-19. Measured with immunoSEQ multiplex PCR; TCRdb has only the in-frame clones, and not every one. Counted here are tens of thousands of clones, around 90% occurring once; the ten biggest clones make up roughly 21%. Material: peripheral blood. All receptors derive from a woman older than 75 with COVID-19, enrolled during active disease. Each CDR3 is given with its conserved first and last residue. Each record gives: V gene, J gene, D gene, clone size, CDR3 DNA, CDR3 protein. D genes are given only for firm matches. Clone size is given for some rows only: seen once, a few or many times, or a class if the clone is expanded.

TRBV18	TRBJ1-4	-	few	TGTGCCAGCTCGGACAAGGGATTGTGGACAACTAATGAAAAACTGTTTTTT	CASSDKGLWTTNEKLFF
TRBV29-1	TRBJ1-1	TRBD1	-	TGCAGCGCCCGGACAGGCACTGAAGCTTTCTTT	CSARTGTEAFF
TRBV7-2	TRBJ2-2	TRBD1	-	TGTGCCAGCAGCTCGACAGGGGGGAGGGAGCTGTTTTTT	CASSSTGGRELFF
TRBV7-9	TRBJ1-4	-	-	TGTGCCAGCAGCTTCTCACAGGGCCAGGGTGAAAAACTGTTTTTT	CASSFSQGQGEKLFF
TRBV5-1	TRBJ1-2	-	-	TGCGCCAGCAGCTTGGCCGGGGGGGCCAACTATGGCTACACCTTC	CASSLAGGANYGYTF
TRBV14	TRBJ1-6	-	once	TGTGCCAGCAGCTTCTTGGCCGGGACTTATAATTCACCCCTCCACTTT	CASSFLAGTYNSPLHF
TRBV11-1	TRBJ2-3	TRBD2	-	TGTGCCAGCAGCTTACGAGCGGGGGCCCATACGCAGTATTTT	CASSLRAGAHTQYF
TRBV4-1	TRBJ2-1	-	-	TGCGCCAGCAGCCGAGGCCCAGGGGCGGACTACAATGAGCAGTTCTTC	CASSRGPGADYNEQFF
TRBV6-5	TRBJ1-2	TRBD1	-	TGTGCCAGCAGTACACAGGGGGCGGGGGGCTACACCTTC	CASSTQGAGGYTF
TRBV18	TRBJ2-7	-	-	TGTGCCAGCTCACCACGGGGGCCAGTCTCCTACGAGCAGTACTTC	CASSPRGPVSYEQYF
TRBV6-2/TRBV6-3	TRBJ2-3	TRBD2	-	TGTGCCAGCAGTTACAACGGACTAGCTGGGGGGGAAGATACGCAGTATTTT	CASSYNGLAGGEDTQYF
TRBV5-1	TRBJ1-1	TRBD1	few	TGCGCCAGCAGCTTGAATGTCGGGACAGGGTCTTCTGAAGCTTTCTTT	CASSLNVGTGSSEAFF
TRBV7-6	TRBJ2-7	-	-	TGTGCCAGCAGCTTAGCGCCGAACAGCTACGAGCAGTACTTC	CASSLAPNSYEQYF
TRBV2	TRBJ2-1	-	-	TGTGCCAGCAGTCCCCGGGGGGCTTACAATGAGCAGTTCTTC	CASSPRGAYNEQFF
TRBV9	TRBJ1-1	TRBD1	-	TGTGCCAGCAGCTTTCTCCGGGACAGGGTTACTGAAGCTTTCTTT	CASSFLRDRVTEAFF
TRBV29-1	TRBJ2-7	TRBD2	-	TGCAGCGTTGATGCGGGGGGTCCCTACGAGCAGTACTTC	CSVDAGGPYEQYF
TRBV18	TRBJ2-7	TRBD1	-	TGTGCCAGCTCGACCACCGGGACAGGGGACTACGAGCAGTACTTC	CASSTTGTGDYEQYF
TRBV18	TRBJ1-6	TRBD1	-	TGTGCCAGCTCACCTAGACAGGGGGCAGAATCACCCCTCCACTTT	CASSPRQGAESPLHF
TRBV20-1	TRBJ2-1	TRBD2	-	TGCAGTGCTAGTATCCGGGGGGATACCAATGAGCAGTTCTTC	CSASIRGDTNEQFF
TRBV5-8	TRBJ2-1	-	-	TGTGCCAGCAGCTCTCTCTACAATGAGCAGTTCTTC	CASSSLYNEQFF
TRBV11-2	TRBJ1-2	-	-	TGTGCCAGCAGCTTAGATTTGGACAGAGGGAGAGGCTACACCTTC	CASSLDLDRGRGYTF
TRBV7-8	TRBJ2-2	TRBD1	-	TGTGCCAGCAGCCTCCACAGGGGATCCACCGGGGAGCTGTTTTTT	CASSLHRGSTGELFF
TRBV6-2/TRBV6-3	TRBJ2-7	-	-	TGTGCCAGCAGCCGACAGGAGAACTACGAGCAGTACTTC	CASSRQENYEQYF
TRBV5-6	TRBJ2-5	-	-	TGTGCCAGCAGCTTCGAGGAGACCCAGTACTTC	CASSFEETQYF
TRBV3-1/TRBV3-2	TRBJ1-1	-	-	TGTGCCAGCAGCCAACTCGGTCGGGGAACTGAAGCTTTCTTT	CASSQLGRGTEAFF
TRBV12-3/TRBV12-4	TRBJ2-3	-	-	TGTGCCAGCAGCTGGGACACCACAGATACGCAGTATTTT	CASSWDTTDTQYF
TRBV27	TRBJ1-5	-	-	TGTGCCAGCAGTTTACTATCCGGTCAGCCCCAGCATTTT	CASSLLSGQPQHF
TRBV19	TRBJ2-5	TRBD2	-	TGTGCCAGTAGTCAAGCGGGGGGATTCCAAGAGACCCAGTACTTC	CASSQAGGFQETQYF
TRBV19	TRBJ1-2	TRBD1	-	TGTGCCAGTGCAGGGGGCTCCTATGGCTACACCTTC	CASAGGSYGYTF
TRBV30	TRBJ1-2	TRBD1	-	TGTGCCTGGAGTGGGGTGACAGGGGTCGCAGAGTACACCTTC	CAWSGVTGVAEYTF
TRBV14	TRBJ1-3	-	-	TGTGCCAGCAGCCACGGAACAGGTCCTGGAAACACCATATATTTT	CASSHGTGPGNTIYF
TRBV29-1	TRBJ2-7	TRBD1	once	TGCAGCGTACGGGACAGTCTATACGAGCAGTACTTC	CSVRDSLYEQYF
TRBV7-8	TRBJ1-5	TRBD1	-	TGTGCCAGCAGCTCGCGACAGGGTGGAAGCAATCAGCCCCAGCATTTT	CASSSRQGGSNQPQHF
TRBV5-1	TRBJ1-2	-	once	TGCGCCAGCAGCGACGGGGGGCACGACTATGGCTACACCTTC	CASSDGGHDYGYTF
TRBV5-1	TRBJ1-6	TRBD1	-	TGCGCCAGCAGTCTTACCGCCGGGACAGGGAATTCACCCCTCCACTTT	CASSLTAGTGNSPLHF
TRBV12-3/TRBV12-4	TRBJ1-2	TRBD1	few	TGTGCCAGCAGTTTCCCAGGGGGCTATGGCTACACCTTC	CASSFPGGYGYTF
TRBV5-4	TRBJ1-2	TRBD1	-	TGTGCCAGCAGCTTTCCCGGGACAGGCGTCAACTATGGCTACACCTTC	CASSFPGTGVNYGYTF